The clone carrying this TCR beta chain showed up just once. This entry belongs to a study of radiation and T cells in renal cell carcinoma. Documented time point: baseline pretreatment blood. Noted treatment: 15 Gy SBRT to primary tumor, nephrectomy 4 weeks later. The patient's renal cell carcinoma had clear cell pathology. The method was immunoSEQ multiplex PCR; TCRdb's version includes in-frame clones alone and lacks a portion of them. The table has 150,000 or so clones, about 88% seen once. V was clipped by 1 base and J by 7 bases; unmatched bases: 1. The CDR3 sequence is 13 residues long. CDR1 is SGHTA and CDR2 is FQGTGA in the germline V gene.

Source: blood, taken from a patient whose treatment included radiotherapy and nephrectomy. V and J are TRBV7-3 and TRBJ2-5; TRBD2 aligns across 9 bases. The TCR originated in a woman in her 70s with renal cell carcinoma. Here the CDR3 DNA reads TGTGCCAGCAGCTTAAGAGCGGGGGGGACCCAGTACTTC. This gives the protein CASSLRAGGTQYF.